This entry features one TCR beta chain sequence. There is no known antigen for this receptor. Base qualities are not recorded, but no much larger clone differs from it by a single base. This entry comes from a study of regulatory and conventional T cells in breast cancer (dated by TCRdb to between 2015 and 2016). Library generation was performed with PCR. Sequencing was performed on an Illumina MiSeq. TCRdb reran the public reads through fastp at Q25 and MiXCR, keeping productive beta chains. For every CDR3 protein sequence, its rows merge into one entry that carries the most common genes and DNA. The sample contains under 20,000 distinct CDR3 sequences, about 32% of them found a single time. The leading ten clones occupy approximately 1.6% of the sample. The germline V gene specifies SGHTA as CDR1 and FQGNSA as CDR2. The junction shows trimming of 5 bases on V and 2 bases on J, and the gene matches do not reach 2 bases of it. From its cysteine to its phenylalanine, the CDR3 spans 14 amino acids. The sequence is cut down to CDR3 DNA, 42 bases in frame from base 1.

This sequence uses TRBV7-2 and TRBJ1-3, with 8 bases matching TRBD1. This TCR derives from a female donor in good health. The sequenced sample consisted of conventional T cells from blood. The DNA is as follows: TGTGCCAGCAGCCGGGACAGGCCTGGAAACACCATATATTTT. Translation gives CASSRDRPGNTIYF.